This T cell receptor beta chain was identified during a study of blood T cells in healthy people across ages. Germline-derived CDR1 and CDR2 are SGHVS and FQNEAQ. The CDR3 has 15 residues. V shed 1 base and J shed 2 bases, with 12 bases lying between them. Alongside a J-beta primer mix, a sample-barcoded 5' primer served in a second PCR lasting about 7 to 11 cycles. MiXCR, run by TCRdb on the 5' RACE reads, gives a single entry per CDR3 protein. Altogether roughly 700,000 distinct CDR3 sequences are present, roughly 25% being singletons, with the ten largest covering 9.4%. Separately, the same data were catalogued under a study of T cells of mothers and their children.

This receptor was obtained from a boy aged 10-17 years in good health. Sample: blood. V is TRBV7-8 and J is TRBJ2-7, with a tentative D call TRBD2 (7 bases). CDR3 sequence: CASSLEGGETYEQYF. CDR3 coding DNA: TGTGCCAGCAGCTTAGAAGGGGGGGAGACCTACGAGCAGTACTTC. The full variable domain, with the rest looked up from reference TRBV7-8 and TRBJ2-7, is GAGVSQSPRYKVAKRGQDVALRCDPISGHVSLFWYQQALGQGPEFLTYFQNEAQLDKSGLPSDRFFAERPEGSVSTLKIQRTQQEDSAVYLCASSLEGGETYEQYFGPGTRLTVT.